Listed below are T cell receptor beta chains from one sample, sequenced in a study of T cell repertoires in cytomegalovirus infection. TCRdb recomputed calls from the reads with MiXCR, one row per CDR3 protein. The sample shows 200,000 to 300,000 distinct CDR3 sequences, 9.1% of them seen only once. Source material: PBMCs. These receptors were obtained from a human donor in good health (CMV status not recorded). Some clones in this sample may be carry-over from other donors' samples. CDR3s leave out the opening cysteine and the closing phenylalanine or tryptophan. Clone size is shown for a subset of rows, as once, few, many or a class of expanded clone.

J gene: TRBJ2-4; V gene: TRBV7-2; clone size: many; CDR3 protein: ASSSLGGAGWWY
J gene: TRBJ2-3; V gene: TRBV14; clone size: few; CDR3 protein: ASSQDRASGSTDTQY
J gene: TRBJ1-5; V gene: TRBV2; clone size: few; CDR3 protein: ASRFRDRGVQPQH
J gene: TRBJ2-1; V gene: TRBV14; clone size: NA; CDR3 protein: ASSPLAPGLARNEQF
J gene: TRBJ1-5; V gene: TRBV20-1; clone size: NA; CDR3 protein: SASRNNQPQH
J gene: TRBJ2-5; V gene: TRBV12-3/TRBV12-4; clone size: many; CDR3 protein: ASSLLSAGGETQY
J gene: TRBJ1-1; V gene: TRBV29-1; clone size: NA; CDR3 protein: SVEGPIGTEAF
J gene: TRBJ1-1; V gene: TRBV12-5; clone size: many; CDR3 protein: ASGLYREVTEAF
J gene: TRBJ2-7; V gene: TRBV7-2; clone size: many; CDR3 protein: ASSLAQGAAYEQY
J gene: TRBJ1-2; V gene: TRBV29-1; clone size: few; CDR3 protein: SAGDYGYT
J gene: TRBJ1-2; V gene: TRBV6-2/TRBV6-3; clone size: NA; CDR3 protein: ASSSRRGEGYT
J gene: TRBJ1-1; V gene: TRBV7-8; clone size: many; CDR3 protein: ASRGGMNTEAF
J gene: TRBJ2-1; V gene: TRBV5-1; clone size: few; CDR3 protein: ASMKGASDEQF
J gene: TRBJ2-5; V gene: TRBV20-1; clone size: few; CDR3 protein: SASGTSGNVGETQY
J gene: TRBJ2-5; V gene: TRBV19; clone size: few; CDR3 protein: ASSITRGETQY
J gene: TRBJ2-5; V gene: TRBV29-1; clone size: few; CDR3 protein: SSRGDAETQY
J gene: TRBJ2-1; V gene: TRBV19; clone size: NA; CDR3 protein: PSSLDRVGFYEQF
J gene: TRBJ1-5; V gene: TRBV19; clone size: many; CDR3 protein: ASRVGLTSNQPQH
J gene: TRBJ2-7; V gene: TRBV27; clone size: many; CDR3 protein: ASRTGGSGQY
J gene: TRBJ1-1; V gene: TRBV6-1; clone size: few; CDR3 protein: ASSLFQLNTEAF
J gene: TRBJ2-5; V gene: TRBV20-1; clone size: few; CDR3 protein: SGGTGVRETQY
J gene: TRBJ1-3; V gene: TRBV7-6; clone size: many; CDR3 protein: ASSLAGERNTIY
J gene: TRBJ2-5; V gene: TRBV20-1; clone size: few; CDR3 protein: SARSLAPQETQY
J gene: TRBJ2-7; V gene: TRBV14; clone size: many; CDR3 protein: ASSQNRLAGGPTYEQY
J gene: TRBJ1-5; V gene: TRBV6-5; clone size: many; CDR3 protein: ASSRTGNQPQH
J gene: TRBJ2-2; V gene: TRBV7-2; clone size: many; CDR3 protein: ASSLPAGNTGELF
J gene: TRBJ2-1; V gene: TRBV7-9; clone size: few; CDR3 protein: ASSSWGGTGYSYNEQF
J gene: TRBJ1-2; V gene: TRBV7-2; clone size: many; CDR3 protein: ASSFVTGQGYGYT
J gene: TRBJ2-5; V gene: TRBV11-2; clone size: many; CDR3 protein: ASTSSSGFQETQY
J gene: TRBJ2-7; V gene: TRBV7-9; clone size: many; CDR3 protein: ASSFPGVYEQY
J gene: TRBJ1-5; V gene: TRBV28; clone size: many; CDR3 protein: ASSSGNQPQH
J gene: TRBJ2-3; V gene: TRBV7-9; clone size: many; CDR3 protein: ASRQGASTDTQY
J gene: TRBJ1-3; V gene: TRBV12-3/TRBV12-4; clone size: NA; CDR3 protein: ASSFQPFSGNTIY
J gene: TRBJ2-1; V gene: TRBV20-1; clone size: many; CDR3 protein: SVPKLAGLYNEQF
J gene: TRBJ2-3; V gene: TRBV19; clone size: NA; CDR3 protein: ASSLNRGDTQY
J gene: TRBJ2-1; V gene: TRBV27; clone size: many; CDR3 protein: ASSLSRGLNEQF
J gene: TRBJ2-7; V gene: TRBV6-2/TRBV6-3; clone size: many; CDR3 protein: ASRPGLAGSYEQY
J gene: TRBJ2-7; V gene: TRBV6-2/TRBV6-3; clone size: many; CDR3 protein: ASVLAATYEQY
J gene: TRBJ1-1; V gene: TRBV7-2; clone size: many; CDR3 protein: ASSSTRQSEAF
J gene: TRBJ2-5; V gene: TRBV29-1; clone size: many; CDR3 protein: SVRTALGETQY
J gene: TRBJ2-3; V gene: TRBV28; clone size: many; CDR3 protein: ASSFPGEGTDTQY
J gene: TRBJ2-2; V gene: TRBV12-3/TRBV12-4; clone size: many; CDR3 protein: ASSLSPNTGELF
J gene: TRBJ1-6; V gene: TRBV12-3/TRBV12-4; clone size: many; CDR3 protein: ASSWTGDSYNSPLH
J gene: TRBJ2-7; V gene: TRBV28; clone size: few; CDR3 protein: ASMQGGYYEQY
J gene: TRBJ1-1; V gene: TRBV12-3/TRBV12-4; clone size: NA; CDR3 protein: ASSSTQGGLGGTEAF
J gene: TRBJ2-5; V gene: TRBV5-1; clone size: few; CDR3 protein: ASSPGTGWETQY
J gene: TRBJ2-7; V gene: TRBV5-4; clone size: NA; CDR3 protein: ASSTGLAGGPAEQY
J gene: TRBJ1-1; V gene: TRBV11-1; clone size: NA; CDR3 protein: ASSPWTGWDAEAF
J gene: TRBJ2-3; V gene: TRBV10-1; clone size: many; CDR3 protein: ASSGGGLTDTQY
J gene: TRBJ2-1; V gene: TRBV24-1; clone size: many; CDR3 protein: ATSDPTDSYNEQF
J gene: TRBJ1-6; V gene: TRBV7-2; clone size: many; CDR3 protein: ASSPRLGSYSPLH
J gene: TRBJ2-5; V gene: TRBV7-2; clone size: many; CDR3 protein: ASSSRPQETQY
J gene: TRBJ2-7; V gene: TRBV19; clone size: NA; CDR3 protein: ASSLGGTDVYEQY
J gene: TRBJ1-1; V gene: TRBV7-2; clone size: many; CDR3 protein: ASSRTEAF
J gene: TRBJ1-2; V gene: TRBV28; clone size: few; CDR3 protein: ASRTDRGVHGYT